Many counts were recorded for the clone carrying this T cell receptor (beta chain). The target antigen is unknown. TCRdb analysed the 5' RACE reads with MiXCR anew, one entry per CDR3 protein. The sample lists about 98,000 distinct CDR3 sequences; roughly 11% were seen once. The sample belongs to a study of early T cells in non-severe SARS-CoV-2 infection. Trimming pared 6 bases from V and 4 bases from J, leaving 15 bases between. Germline loops: CDR1 LGHDT, CDR2 YNNKEL (reference sequence). CDR3 length: 15 residues. Study-level findings and limits: The study's VDJdb matching favored anti-spike CD8 responses and missed private and CD4 specificities.

This TCR was recovered from an adult who was a healthcare worker with PCR-confirmed SARS-CoV-2 infection or an uninfected control (not recorded which). Sequencing input: whole blood. The chain couples TRBV3-1 to TRBJ2-2; D remains unclear. CDR3 residues: CASRPLDILTGELFF. CDR3 DNA sequence: TGTGCCAGCAGACCACTTGACATCCTCACCGGGGAGCTGTTTTTT.